Shown below are 12 T cell receptor beta chains from a single sample sequenced in a study of shared clonotypes between healthy human individuals. TCRdb's copy holds only in-frame clones and misses some; the assay was immunoSEQ multiplex PCR. The table lists 2 million to 3 million clones, over 85% of them singletons, with about 0.38% in the top ten. Source material: naive CD4+ T cells from PBMCs. Subset: CD45RA+ positively selected. Receptors were obtained from a man younger than 35 in good health. Some clones in this sample may be carry-over from other donors' samples.

The chain's CDR3 is CASGEPTGELFF. The CDR3 DNA is TGCGCCAGCGGCGAGCCCACCGGGGAGCTGTTTTTT. The V and J genes are TRBV5-1 and TRBJ2-2, with D unresolved. V was shortened by 7 bases and J by 4 bases, with 8 bases between the two germline ends. This CDR3 has 12 amino acids. The germline V gene has CDR1 SGHRS and CDR2 YFSETQ.

The chain uses TRBV5-4 and TRBJ1-1, with TRBD1 identical over 7 bases. J gave up 1 base and V 4 bases, and 7 bases lay outside the gene matches. Germline-derived CDR1 and CDR2 are SGHNT and YYREEE (reference sequence). The CDR3 totals 15 residues. As DNA, the CDR3 is TGTGCCAGCAGCCTACTGGACAGGTGGAACACTGAAGCTTTCTTT. This gives the protein CASSLLDRWNTEAFF.

The chain links TRBV9 to TRBJ2-7; 9 bases map to TRBD1. Germline assignment: CDR1 SGDLS and CDR2 YYNGEE. J lost 3 bases, V lost 0 bases, and 4 bases had no gene match. CDR3 length: 15 residues. CDR3 bases: TGTGCCAGCAGCGTAGGTTGGGACAGGGACTACGAGCAGTACTTC. As protein: CASSVGWDRDYEQYF.

The V gene is TRBV27, the J gene TRBJ2-1; D not certain. The length of the CDR3 is 13 residues. Germline-derived CDR1 and CDR2 are MNHEY and SMNVEV (reference sequence). V lost 6 bases and J lost 3, with 9 bases in between. This CDR3 is CASRSRVYNEQFF. In DNA, the CDR3 is TGTGCCAGCAGGTCAAGGGTCTACAATGAGCAGTTCTTC.

The chain links TRBV5-1 to TRBJ1-1, with 9 nucleotides matching TRBD1. Trimming at V came to 9 bases and at J to 0 bases, leaving 3 bases not matched to a gene. The CDR3 contains 13 residues. Per germline, CDR1 SGHRS and CDR2 YFSETQ. CDR3 sequence reads: CATGTGMNTEAFF. The CDR3 DNA follows: TGCGCCACCGGGACAGGGATGAACACTGAAGCTTTCTTT.

This chain links TRBV2 with TRBJ2-5, with D possibly matching TRBD2 (6 bases). The CDR3 length is 14 residues. Trimming left V 8 bases short and J 5 bases short, with 18 bases between. Germline CDR1 reads SNHLY; CDR2 reads FYNNEI. The CDR3 DNA reads as TGTGCCAGCGGGAGGTCGGGGAGGCCGGAGACCCAGTACTTC. This translates into CASGRSGRPETQYF.

The chain employs TRBV13 and TRBJ2-7; no reliable D call. Germline V gene sequence: CDR1 PRHDT, CDR2 FYEKMQ (reference sequence). Trimming pared 4 bases from V and 5 bases from J, leaving 18 bases between. The CDR3 extends over 15 amino acids. The CDR3 loop reads CASSSGRRLFNEQYF. The DNA of the CDR3 is TGTGCCAGCAGCTCAGGACGGCGGCTTTTTAACGAGCAGTACTTC. Full variable domain (rest looked up from reference TRBV13 and TRBJ2-7): AAGVIQSPRHLIKEKRETATLKCYPIPRHDTVYWYQQGPGQDPQFLISFYEKMQSDKGSIPDRFSAQQFSDYHSELNMSSLELGDSALYFCASSSGRRLFNEQYFGPGTRLTVT.

The rearrangement joins TRBV28 to TRBJ1-2; D ambiguous. The germline gives CDR1 MDHEN, CDR2 SYDVKM. Trimming pared 3 bases from V and 6 bases from J, leaving 17 bases between. This CDR3 contains 15 residues. The CDR3 nucleotides read TGTGCCAGCAGTTTTCATAGGCGCTTCGGTAATGGCTACACCTTC. It codes for CASSFHRRFGNGYTF.

J is TRBJ2-5 and V is TRBV30; 8 bases line up with TRBD2. CDR1 GTSNPN and CDR2 SVGIG come from the germline V gene (reference sequence). With V trimmed by 3 bases and J by 4 bases, 7 bases remained unmatched. This CDR3 region has 14 residues. The CDR3 DNA reads TGTGCCTGGAGCTTCGGGGGGGCGCGAGAGACCCAGTACTTC. As protein: CAWSFGGARETQYF.

The chain combines TRBV28 with TRBJ1-2; weak D call: TRBD1 (6 bases). V lost 6 bases, J lost 6 bases, and 17 bases lay in between. Germline loops: CDR1 MDHEN, CDR2 SYDVKM. The CDR3 runs to 14 residues. CDR3: CASRGRTGKNGYTF. CDR3 DNA: TGTGCCAGCAGGGGCCGAACAGGGAAGAATGGCTACACCTTC.

The chain uses TRBV2 and TRBJ1-4, with unresolved D. The germline gives CDR1 SNHLY, CDR2 FYNNEI. CDR3 length: 15 residues. V was trimmed by 0 bases and J by 3 bases, leaving 8 bases between them. CDR3 residues: CASSEAGDSNEKLFF. The CDR3 DNA sequence: TGTGCCAGCAGTGAAGCCGGTGACTCTAATGAAAAACTGTTTTTT.

The chain carries TRBV27 and TRBJ2-1; the D is unclear. Germline V gene sequence: CDR1 MNHEY, CDR2 SMNVEV (reference sequence). The CDR3 is made up of 12 amino acids. V was pared by 6 bases and J by 9 bases, with 12 bases between. The CDR3 sequence is CASRLSIGEQFF. CDR3 sequence (DNA): TGTGCCAGCAGGCTCTCTATAGGTGAGCAGTTCTTC.